The sequence of this TCR beta chain was determined in a study of chronic HIV infection and antiretroviral therapy (dated by TCRdb to 2014 to 2015). Regarding this clonotype: Its recognized antigen is unknown. Per-base qualities were not stored, and no clone one base away is much larger.

Including cysteine and phenylalanine, the CDR3 has 15 amino acids. Only the CDR3 DNA is retained, 45 bases long and in frame from the first base. CDR1 MGHRA and CDR2 YSYEKL are derived from the germline V gene. V lost 1 base and J lost 8 bases; the stretch between them is 16 bases long. The library was produced with 5' RACE. Sequencing was carried out with an Illumina MiSeq. TCRdb trimmed public reads at Q25 via fastp, called clones via MiXCR and kept in-frame beta chains. Each CDR3 protein gets just one entry, which takes the most common genes and DNA from the rows behind it. For this sample the table gives fewer than 40,000 distinct CDR3 sequences, of which roughly 8% were detected only once. 2.9% of the sample rests with the top ten.

The V and J genes are TRBV4-1 and TRBJ2-3; a tentative D call is TRBD1 (6 bases match). Specimen: peripheral blood. This receptor was identified in an adult who had HIV and had not received antiretroviral therapy, or was an uninfected healthy control (not recorded which). The DNA reads TGCGCCAGCAGCCAAGGACGGGCCCCAGGGGTTACGCAGTATTTT. Its protein product is CASSQGRAPGVTQYF.